This entry concerns a single TCR beta chain. There is no known antigen for this receptor. No base qualities exist here, and no much larger clone lies one base off it. The CDR3 numbers 20 residues from cysteine through phenylalanine. Only CDR3 DNA remains: 60 bases, in frame from the first base. For CDR1 and CDR2, the germline V gene lists SNHLY and FYNNEI. Trimming takes 4 bases off V and 3 bases off J; junction bases not matched to a gene: 22. The data originate from a study of T-cell memory formation after mild COVID-19 (dated by TCRdb to the early 2020s). Context from the whole study: TCR sequence clusters from the two donors were found to be largely donor specific. In two donors, T-cell clones that expanded and contracted after mild COVID-19 were followed by sequencing TCRalpha and TCRbeta repertoires longitudinally. The cohort was made up of two young adult volunteers, one female and one male, who were previously healthy.

The study at large found these results: Some responding clones were found in pre-infection memory, which suggests that pre-existing cross-reactive memory T cells took part in the SARS-CoV-2 response. Contracting CD4+ clones were located mainly in the CM and EM memory subsets, whereas CD8+ clones were found to be enriched in EMRA. The study included only a couple of mild cases, and larger cohorts that include severe cases with pre-infection samples were judged to be necessary. The second-wave clones that peaked on day 37 were not confirmed to be SARS-CoV-2 specific. From day 15 to 85, contracting clones showed balanced CD4/CD8 phenotypes, whereas a second wave of clones that expanded from day 15 to 37 leaned towards CD4+.

Ficoll-Paque density gradient centrifugation was the method used to isolate PBMCs. The sequencing machine was an Illumina NovaSeq 6000. cDNA libraries for TCRalpha and TCRbeta were prepared by 5'RACE using constant-segment primers, with sample barcodes and unique molecular identifiers added. RNA was extracted from every sample with Trizol reagent. The libraries were amplified in two PCR steps, and the second step added a second sample barcode and Illumina TruSeq adapters. Sequencing of the libraries was done on an Illumina NovaSeq, producing 2 x 150 bp paired-end reads. In the authors' own workflow: Demultiplexing of reads and collapsing into UMI-guided consensus sequences were performed with migec v1.2.7. Using mixcr v2.1.11, UMI consensuses were aligned to TRA and TRB V and J templates and then assembled into clonotypes. Clonotypes were classified as expanded or contracted when called significant by both edgeR and NoisET, with noise models trained on biological replicates. For edgeR calls, the thresholds were a false discovery rate-adjusted p below 0.01 and a log2 fold-change of 1. As an exploratory analysis of dynamics, PCA with hierarchical clustering was applied to max-normalized trajectories of the 1000 most abundant clonotypes. The CD4 or CD8 phenotype of responding clones was assigned using the separately sequenced CD4+ and CD8+ repertoires. The public reads were quality trimmed at Q25 with fastp and then assembled into clones with MiXCR by TCRdb, keeping productive beta chains. Rows matching on CDR3 protein sequence are summarized as one entry with the most common DNA and genes. What appears here as the V and J calls and clone size reflects TCRdb's work, not the paper's. Within this sample are roughly 600,000 distinct CDR3 sequences, with more than 15% of them counted one time only. More than 10% of the sample comes from the top ten.

The TCR sequence derives from an adult woman who had mild COVID-19 (a few samples of this study predate the infection). The sample titles of this study are shuffled in the database, so cell type and time point are left out; the donor was told from shared clones. The V and J genes are TRBV2 and TRBJ2-7; TRBD1 agrees with 9 junctional bases. The source material was PBMCs or a T cell subset sorted from them (not recorded which). The CDR3 amino acid sequence is: CASSGSGGTNRGPYIYEQYF. The bases read TGTGCCAGCAGTGGCTCCGGGGGGACCAACAGGGGGCCCTACATCTACGAGCAGTACTTC.